The rows below give T cell receptor beta chains drawn from one sample of a study of T-cell memory formation after mild COVID-19. TCRdb reanalysed the 5' RACE reads using MiXCR and keeps one entry per CDR3 protein. The repertoire consists of around 250,000 distinct CDR3 sequences, with just over 15% occurring once and the leading ten covering less than 2.5%. The sequencing input was PBMCs or a T cell subset sorted from them (not recorded which). All receptors derive from an adult woman who had mild COVID-19 (a few samples of this study predate the infection). Cell type and time point are not known. CDR3s include the opening cysteine and the closing phenylalanine or tryptophan. A D gene is named only where the DNA matches it firmly. Size values are once, few and many counts, or a class for expanded clones, and some rows have none.

v_gene: TRBV6-2/TRBV6-3; abundance: NA; d_gene: NA; j_gene: TRBJ2-1; CDR3aa: CASSYVGTPSSYNEQFF; CDR3nt: TGTGCCAGCAGTTACGTCGGGACTCCTAGCTCCTACAATGAGCAGTTCTTC
v_gene: TRBV6-4; abundance: many; d_gene: TRBD1; j_gene: TRBJ2-5; CDR3aa: CASSRQGGETQYF; CDR3nt: TGTGCCAGCAGCCGACAGGGGGGAGAGACCCAGTACTTC
v_gene: TRBV29-1; abundance: many; d_gene: TRBD2; j_gene: TRBJ2-7; CDR3aa: CSVEFGSGSYEQYF; CDR3nt: TGCAGCGTTGAATTCGGTAGCGGGTCCTACGAGCAGTACTTC
v_gene: TRBV27; abundance: NA; d_gene: NA; j_gene: TRBJ1-1; CDR3aa: CASSKNRYNTEAFF; CDR3nt: TGTGCCAGCAGTAAAAACAGGTATAACACTGAAGCTTTCTTT
v_gene: TRBV5-4; abundance: few; d_gene: NA; j_gene: TRBJ2-6; CDR3aa: CASSLAPRGSGANVLTF; CDR3nt: TGTGCCAGCAGCTTGGCTCCACGGGGATCTGGGGCCAACGTCCTGACTTTC
v_gene: TRBV2; abundance: few; d_gene: TRBD1; j_gene: TRBJ2-7; CDR3aa: CASRRRGQPYEQYF; CDR3nt: TGTGCCAGCAGGAGAAGGGGACAGCCCTACGAGCAGTACTTC
v_gene: TRBV6-1; abundance: NA; d_gene: NA; j_gene: TRBJ1-5; CDR3aa: CASSEAGRDHQPQHF; CDR3nt: TGTGCCAGCAGTGAAGCGGGCAGGGATCATCAGCCCCAGCATTTT
v_gene: TRBV12-3/TRBV12-4; abundance: few; d_gene: NA; j_gene: TRBJ1-3; CDR3aa: CASSPGINLNTIYF; CDR3nt: TGTGCCAGCAGTCCGGGGATTAACCTAAACACCATATATTTT
v_gene: TRBV27; abundance: NA; d_gene: TRBD2; j_gene: TRBJ2-7; CDR3aa: CASSITWLAGAGEQYF; CDR3nt: TGTGCCAGCAGTATAACGTGGTTAGCGGGAGCGGGTGAGCAGTACTTC
v_gene: TRBV5-4; abundance: NA; d_gene: TRBD1; j_gene: TRBJ1-1; CDR3aa: CASSTGQGTEAFF; CDR3nt: TGTGCCAGCAGCACCGGACAGGGCACTGAAGCTTTCTTT
v_gene: TRBV6-5; abundance: few; d_gene: TRBD1; j_gene: TRBJ1-2; CDR3aa: CASSYGPGQGVGGYTF; CDR3nt: TGTGCCAGCAGTTACGGGCCGGGACAGGGCGTGGGGGGCTACACCTTC
v_gene: TRBV6-5; abundance: NA; d_gene: TRBD2; j_gene: TRBJ2-7; CDR3aa: CASSQTSGRVYEQYF; CDR3nt: TGTGCCAGCAGCCAGACTAGCGGGAGGGTCTACGAGCAGTACTTC
v_gene: TRBV2; abundance: NA; d_gene: NA; j_gene: TRBJ2-7; CDR3aa: CASIPALASGPFYEQYF; CDR3nt: TGTGCCAGCATTCCCGCTCTGGCGTCAGGGCCCTTCTACGAGCAGTACTTC
v_gene: TRBV12-3/TRBV12-4; abundance: many; d_gene: NA; j_gene: TRBJ1-6; CDR3aa: CASGLGDNSPLHF; CDR3nt: TGTGCCAGCGGGCTCGGGGATAATTCACCCCTCCACTTT
v_gene: TRBV7-6; abundance: NA; d_gene: NA; j_gene: TRBJ2-7; CDR3aa: CASSPPGSYEQYF; CDR3nt: TGTGCCAGCAGCCCCCCCGGGAGCTACGAGCAGTACTTC
v_gene: TRBV3-1; abundance: NA; d_gene: NA; j_gene: TRBJ2-1; CDR3aa: CASMGMAWKFF; CDR3nt: TGTGCCAGCATGGGGATGGCTTGGAAGTTCTTC
v_gene: TRBV5-1; abundance: NA; d_gene: NA; j_gene: TRBJ2-7; CDR3aa: CASSSVTSYEQYF; CDR3nt: TGCGCCAGCAGCTCAGTGACCTCCTACGAGCAGTACTTC
v_gene: TRBV12-3/TRBV12-4; abundance: few; d_gene: NA; j_gene: TRBJ1-1; CDR3aa: CASSPRGLRDTEAFF; CDR3nt: TGTGCCAGCAGTCCCCGGGGTCTAAGGGACACTGAAGCTTTCTTT
v_gene: TRBV5-1; abundance: few; d_gene: TRBD1; j_gene: TRBJ2-6; CDR3aa: CASSRDSVSGANVLTF; CDR3nt: TGCGCCAGCAGCCGGGACAGCGTCTCTGGGGCCAACGTCCTGACTTTC
v_gene: TRBV4-2; abundance: few; d_gene: NA; j_gene: TRBJ1-3; CDR3aa: CASSQDLPGQTGNTIYF; CDR3nt: TGTGCCAGCAGCCAAGATCTCCCCGGCCAGACTGGAAACACCATATATTTT
v_gene: TRBV6-2/TRBV6-3; abundance: few; d_gene: TRBD1; j_gene: TRBJ2-7; CDR3aa: CASRDDRVGTYEQYF; CDR3nt: TGTGCCAGCAGGGACGACAGGGTTGGGACCTACGAGCAGTACTTC
v_gene: TRBV30; abundance: NA; d_gene: NA; j_gene: TRBJ2-5; CDR3aa: CAWSSKPGSGETQYF; CDR3nt: TGTGCCTGGAGTAGCAAACCAGGGAGTGGGGAGACCCAGTACTTC
v_gene: TRBV25-1; abundance: NA; d_gene: NA; j_gene: TRBJ2-7; CDR3aa: CASSVGSGEQYF; CDR3nt: TGTGCCAGCAGTGTGGGCAGTGGCGAGCAGTACTTC
v_gene: TRBV12-3/TRBV12-4; abundance: NA; d_gene: TRBD2; j_gene: TRBJ2-5; CDR3aa: CASSLGGLAGSETQYF; CDR3nt: TGTGCCAGCAGTTTAGGGGGACTAGCGGGATCAGAGACCCAGTACTTC
v_gene: TRBV7-3; abundance: NA; d_gene: TRBD2; j_gene: TRBJ2-3; CDR3aa: CASSLFQYGGRDGTDTQYF; CDR3nt: TGTGCCAGCAGCTTATTTCAGTATGGCGGGAGGGACGGCACAGATACGCAGTATTTT
v_gene: TRBV10-3; abundance: NA; d_gene: NA; j_gene: TRBJ1-1; CDR3aa: CAISENGLNTEAFF; CDR3nt: TGTGCCATCAGTGAAAATGGGCTGAACACTGAAGCTTTCTTT
v_gene: TRBV29-1; abundance: NA; d_gene: NA; j_gene: TRBJ1-3; CDR3aa: CSVTSGNTIYF; CDR3nt: TGCAGCGTTACGAGTGGAAACACCATATATTTT
v_gene: TRBV7-7; abundance: NA; d_gene: TRBD1; j_gene: TRBJ2-5; CDR3aa: CASSRTGGIGETQYF; CDR3nt: TGTGCTAGCAGTCGGACAGGGGGCATAGGGGAGACCCAGTACTTC
v_gene: TRBV20-1; abundance: NA; d_gene: NA; j_gene: TRBJ2-2; CDR3aa: CSARVHLNTGELFF; CDR3nt: TGCAGTGCTAGAGTACACCTGAACACCGGGGAGCTGTTTTTT
v_gene: TRBV30; abundance: NA; d_gene: NA; j_gene: TRBJ1-3; CDR3aa: CAWSPRESGNTIYF; CDR3nt: TGTGCCTGGAGCCCCAGGGAATCTGGAAACACCATATATTTT
v_gene: TRBV7-2; abundance: NA; d_gene: NA; j_gene: TRBJ1-4; CDR3aa: CASRPGARTNEKLFF; CDR3nt: TGTGCCAGCAGGCCGGGGGCCCGGACTAATGAAAAACTGTTTTTT
v_gene: TRBV5-1; abundance: once; d_gene: TRBD2; j_gene: TRBJ2-3; CDR3aa: CASSLPGLAGTTDTQYF; CDR3nt: TGCGCCAGCAGCCTACCGGGACTAGCGGGAACCACAGATACGCAGTATTTT
v_gene: TRBV5-1; abundance: few; d_gene: TRBD1; j_gene: TRBJ1-3; CDR3aa: CASSTQGQRYSGNTIYF; CDR3nt: TGCGCCAGCAGCACCCAGGGACAGAGATACTCTGGAAACACCATATATTTT
v_gene: TRBV2; abundance: few; d_gene: TRBD1; j_gene: TRBJ1-1; CDR3aa: CASCGQGAGTEAFF; CDR3nt: TGTGCCAGCTGTGGACAGGGGGCCGGGACTGAAGCTTTCTTT
v_gene: TRBV9; abundance: NA; d_gene: NA; j_gene: TRBJ1-3; CDR3aa: CASSVVHENTIYF; CDR3nt: TGTGCCAGCAGCGTAGTTCACGAAAACACCATATATTTT
v_gene: TRBV7-2; abundance: NA; d_gene: NA; j_gene: TRBJ1-2; CDR3aa: CASSLAPGAVGYTF; CDR3nt: TGTGCCAGCAGCTTAGCGCCAGGGGCCGTTGGCTACACCTTC
v_gene: TRBV6-1; abundance: NA; d_gene: NA; j_gene: TRBJ2-1; CDR3aa: CASSDLGGGSYNEQFF; CDR3nt: TGTGCCAGCAGTGATTTAGGGGGAGGCTCCTACAATGAGCAGTTCTTC
v_gene: TRBV7-8; abundance: NA; d_gene: NA; j_gene: TRBJ1-5; CDR3aa: CASSLGRITLPNQPQHF; CDR3nt: TGTGCCAGCAGCTTAGGGAGGATCACCCTTCCGAATCAGCCCCAGCATTTT
v_gene: TRBV7-2; abundance: NA; d_gene: TRBD1; j_gene: TRBJ2-1; CDR3aa: CASSLWTGNYNEQFF; CDR3nt: TGTGCCAGCAGCTTATGGACAGGAAACTACAATGAGCAGTTCTTC
v_gene: TRBV12-3/TRBV12-4; abundance: few; d_gene: TRBD2; j_gene: TRBJ2-7; CDR3aa: CASSPIGGGFGEQYF; CDR3nt: TGTGCCAGCAGTCCTATTGGGGGGGGGTTTGGCGAGCAGTACTTC